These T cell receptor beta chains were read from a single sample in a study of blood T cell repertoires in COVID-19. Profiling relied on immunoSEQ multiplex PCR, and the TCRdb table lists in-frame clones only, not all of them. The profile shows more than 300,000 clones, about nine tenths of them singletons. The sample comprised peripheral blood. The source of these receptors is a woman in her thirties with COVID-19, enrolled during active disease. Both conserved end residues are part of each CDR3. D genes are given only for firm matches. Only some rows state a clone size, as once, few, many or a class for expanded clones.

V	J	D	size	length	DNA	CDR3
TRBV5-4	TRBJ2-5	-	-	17	TGTGCCAGCAGCTTTGCGGCAGGGCTCACTGTGGGGGAGACCCAGTACTTC	CASSFAAGLTVGETQYF
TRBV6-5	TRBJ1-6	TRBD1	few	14	TGTGCCAGCAGCCAGACAGGGGTAAATTCACCCCTCCACTTT	CASSQTGVNSPLHF
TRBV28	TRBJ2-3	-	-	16	TGTGCCAGCAGTCCCAGGGTGTCGATTGGAACAGATACGCAGTATTTT	CASSPRVSIGTDTQYF
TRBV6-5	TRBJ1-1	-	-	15	TGTGCCAGCAGTCCCGGGGGTGGAGGGAGGACTGAAGCTTTCTTT	CASSPGGGGRTEAFF
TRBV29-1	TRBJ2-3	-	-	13	TGCAGCGTTGAAACCTCTCGCGCAGATACGCAGTATTTT	CSVETSRADTQYF
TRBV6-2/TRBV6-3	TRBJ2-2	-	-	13	TGTGCCAGCAGTTACTCCTACACCGGGGAGCTGTTTTTT	CASSYSYTGELFF
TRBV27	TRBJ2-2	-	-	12	TGTGCCGCCCGCAGGGGTACCGGGGAGCTGTTTTTT	CAARRGTGELFF
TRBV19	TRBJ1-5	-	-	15	TGTGCCAGTAGAAGGACCCCCGGGAGGAATCAGCCCCAGCATTTT	CASRRTPGRNQPQHF
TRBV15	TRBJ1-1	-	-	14	TGTGCCACCAGCAGTAGGGGTGGACGGACTGAAGCTTTCTTT	CATSSRGGRTEAFF
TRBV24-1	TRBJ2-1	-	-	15	TGTGCCACCAGTGATTCGGCTAGTGTCAGCGATGAGCAGTTCTTC	CATSDSASVSDEQFF
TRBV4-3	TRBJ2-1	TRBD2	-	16	TGCGCCAGCAGCCAAAAAGCGGGGGCTGACTACAATGAGCAGTTCTTC	CASSQKAGADYNEQFF
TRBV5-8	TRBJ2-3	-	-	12	TGTGCCAGCAGCTTGGTCTCTTATACGCAGTATTTT	CASSLVSYTQYF
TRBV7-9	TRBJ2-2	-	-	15	TGTGCCAGCACCAGGGGGGGCCTGGACACCGGGGAGCTGTTTTTT	CASTRGGLDTGELFF
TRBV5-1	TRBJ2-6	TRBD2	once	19	TGCGCCAGCAGCCGAGAGACTAGCGGGGGGCCCAGTGGGGCCAACGTCCTGACTTTC	CASSRETSGGPSGANVLTF
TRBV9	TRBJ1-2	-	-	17	TGTGCCAGCAGCGACCCCCTTGGGCAGGGCTTAGGCTATGGCTACACCTTC	CASSDPLGQGLGYGYTF
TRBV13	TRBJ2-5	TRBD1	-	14	TGTGCCAGCAGCTCGGGGACAGGGGTAGAGACCCAGTACTTC	CASSSGTGVETQYF
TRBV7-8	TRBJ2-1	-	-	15	TGTGCCAGCAGCCGAGACTGGAGCTCCTACAATGAGCAGTTCTTC	CASSRDWSSYNEQFF
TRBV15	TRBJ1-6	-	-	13	TGTGCCACCAGCAGAGGCGGGGATTCACCCCTCCACTTT	CATSRGGDSPLHF
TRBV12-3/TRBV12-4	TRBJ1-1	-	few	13	TGTGCCAGCAGTTATGACACAGCGGGTGAAGCTTTCTTT	CASSYDTAGEAFF
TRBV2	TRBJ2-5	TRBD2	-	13	TGTGCCAGCAGGACTAGCGGGGGCGAGACCCAGTACTTC	CASRTSGGETQYF
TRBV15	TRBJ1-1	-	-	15	TGTGCCACCAGCAAGAATACTGCAGGAAACGCTGAAGCTTTCTTT	CATSKNTAGNAEAFF
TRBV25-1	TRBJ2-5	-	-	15	TGTGCCAGCAGTGAACAGGGGACCCTTTTTGGGACCCAGTACTTC	CASSEQGTLFGTQYF
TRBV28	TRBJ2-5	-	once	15	TGTGCCTCCAACCGCGGGAACTCTGAACAGGAGACCCAGTACTTC	CASNRGNSEQETQYF
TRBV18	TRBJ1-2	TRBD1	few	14	TGTGCCAGCTCACCTCGGACAGGGGAATATGGCTACACCTTC	CASSPRTGEYGYTF
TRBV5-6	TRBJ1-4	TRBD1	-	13	TGTGCCACCTCGGACAGGTTTAACGAAAAACTGTTTTTT	CATSDRFNEKLFF
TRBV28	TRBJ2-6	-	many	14	TGTGCCAGCCGCTCAGGGAACGGGGCCAACGTCCTGACTTTC	CASRSGNGANVLTF
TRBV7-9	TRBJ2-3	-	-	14	TGTGCCAGCAGCCGGGGGACAGACCGGGATACGCAGTATTTT	CASSRGTDRDTQYF
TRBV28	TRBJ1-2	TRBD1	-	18	TGTGCCAGCAGTTTCTCCCTCGGACAGGGGCAGGTACACTATGGCTACACCTTC	CASSFSLGQGQVHYGYTF
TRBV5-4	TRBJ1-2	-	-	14	TGTGCCAGCAGCTTGGCGGCAGGGAACTATGGCTACACCTTC	CASSLAAGNYGYTF
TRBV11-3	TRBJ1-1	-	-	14	TGTGCCAGCAGCTCACGGACAGAGAACACTGAAGCTTTCTTT	CASSSRTENTEAFF
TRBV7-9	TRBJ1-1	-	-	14	TGTGCCAGCAGCTTAGTAATGGGCAACACTGAAGCTTTCTTT	CASSLVMGNTEAFF
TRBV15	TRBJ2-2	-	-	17	TGTGCCACCAGCAGAGAGGGTGCGGGGTCCAACACCGGGGAGCTGTTTTTT	CATSREGAGSNTGELFF
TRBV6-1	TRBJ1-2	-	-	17	TGTGCCAGCAGTGAAGAAGTGAGGGGGGGGACTAACTATGGCTACACCTTC	CASSEEVRGGTNYGYTF
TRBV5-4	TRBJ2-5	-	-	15	TGTGCCAGCAGCTTGGCGCTAGGGGCTGGGGAGACCCAGTACTTC	CASSLALGAGETQYF
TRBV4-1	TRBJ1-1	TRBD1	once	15	TGCGCCAGCAGCCCGGGACAGGGGCCCTACACTGAAGCTTTCTTT	CASSPGQGPYTEAFF
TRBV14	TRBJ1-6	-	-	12	TGTGCCAGCGCCGACAGTGATTCACCCCTCCACTTT	CASADSDSPLHF
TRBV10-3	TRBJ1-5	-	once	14	TGTGCCATCAGCCAGGGCACCAGCAATCAGCCCCAGCATTTT	CAISQGTSNQPQHF
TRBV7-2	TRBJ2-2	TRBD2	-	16	TGTGCCAGCAGCTTTAGACTAGCGGAAAACACCGGGGAGCTGTTTTTT	CASSFRLAENTGELFF
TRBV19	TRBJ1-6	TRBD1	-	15	TGTGCCAGTAGTTCGGACAGGGTGAATAATTCACCCCTCCACTTT	CASSSDRVNNSPLHF
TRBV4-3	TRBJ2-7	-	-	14	TGCGCCAGCAGCCAAGATCGTTCAGCCTACGAGCAGTACTTC	CASSQDRSAYEQYF
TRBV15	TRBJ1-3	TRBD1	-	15	TGTGCCACCAGCAGAAGGGACAGTTTCGGAAACACCATATATTTT	CATSRRDSFGNTIYF
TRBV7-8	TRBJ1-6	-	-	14	TGTGCCAGCAGCTTAACAGGGATGGATTCACCCCTCCACTTT	CASSLTGMDSPLHF
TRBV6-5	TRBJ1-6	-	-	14	TGTGCCAGCAGATGGACTACGAGGGATTCACCCCTCCACTTT	CASRWTTRDSPLHF
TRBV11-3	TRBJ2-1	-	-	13	TGTGCCAGCAGCTTAGGGCACAACAATGAGCAGTTCTTC	CASSLGHNNEQFF
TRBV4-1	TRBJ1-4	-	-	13	TGCGCCAGCAGCCAACGGAGGCGTGAAAAACTGTTTTTT	CASSQRRREKLFF
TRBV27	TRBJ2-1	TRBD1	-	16	TGTGCCAGCAGCCCACTACAGGGGAGCTCCTACAATGAGCAGTTCTTC	CASSPLQGSSYNEQFF
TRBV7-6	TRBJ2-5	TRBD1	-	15	TGTGCCAGCAGCTTAGCGGCAGGGGGCCAAGAGACCCAGTACTTC	CASSLAAGGQETQYF
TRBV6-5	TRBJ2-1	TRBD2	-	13	TGTGCCAGCAGTCCTAGCGGGGGAGGTGAGCAGTTCTTC	CASSPSGGGEQFF
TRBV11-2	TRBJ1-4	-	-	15	TGTGCCAGCAGCGAAATAGCAGGGTTAAATGAAAAACTGTTTTTT	CASSEIAGLNEKLFF